Sequencing of this TCR beta chain was carried out in a study of T cell responses to AZD1222 COVID-19 vaccine (dated by TCRdb to the early 2020s). Broadly, across the study: A total of 230 or so trial participants underwent TCR sequencing, of whom 207 received two doses of AZD1222 and about 25 received two doses of the MenACWY control vaccine. Trial participants were enrolled by age into subgroups of 18-55, 56-69 and 70-plus years, and roughly 160, 29 and 62 TCR-sequenced participants, respectively, were included in these subgroups.

Remarks on this clone: This clone's antigen is unknown. At one boundary the junction diverges from the germline segment, which might be a read error.

The full study reports these points: A significant rise in spike-specific TCR breadth and depth was observed after two AZD1222 doses relative to day 0 and relative to MenACWY recipients. In the small 56-69-year group, the increase in depth fell short of significance, most likely because of low power. Participants were mostly white British, with more females than males. The authors suggested clonal diversity may have been underestimated. Because no day 14 peak-response samples were available, the repertoires could be characterized only after the peak T cell response. The whole spike protein was spanned by vaccine-associated CD4 TCRs, and dominant responses were seen in regions 160-218 and 743-854. Reportedly, close to half of the unique spike-specific TCRs recognized epitopes lying outside the regions that are mutated in the B.1.351 and B.1.1.7 variants. Conclusions about previously exposed vaccinees are limited because only six or seven AZD1222 recipients were SARS-CoV-2 seropositive at baseline.

The sample's time point, from its label and the paper: about 28 days (+/-7) after the second vaccine dose. AZD1222 recipients with second doses at about 4 weeks or about 12 weeks were pooled, because spike-specific TCR depth and breadth did not differ between schedules. Samples from vaccinated people were obtained from the UK trials COV001 and COV002, which included a single-blind randomized controlled phase 2/3 trial of AZD1222 (ChAdOx1 nCoV-19) in healthy adults. For TCRbeta chain sequencing, PBMC samples were collected from trial participants at day 0 and at day 28 after the second dose. The CDR3 regions of human TCRbeta chains were analyzed by immunosequencing. The paper's processing steps were these. Repertoire TCRs were matched against a reference library of SARS-CoV-2-specific TCRs generated with the MIRA antigen-specificity platform. Breadth was defined as the fraction of unique TCRs that were SARS-CoV-2-associated, and depth was defined as the fraction of total T cells that were SARS-CoV-2-associated. Using the MIRA data, each spike-specific TCR was mapped to the spike region that the TCR reacts to and placed in a CD4 or CD8 class. Log10-transformed breadth and depth values were compared by one-way ANOVA with Sidak's multiple comparisons tests. The table was pulled from immuneACCESS by TCRdb, which kept in-frame rearrangements only. Such tables lose some clones; where checked, under half of the loss comes from unresolved V genes, and the rest has no known cause. D and trimming come from the DNA, and the V and J calls and clone size come from that table. Recorded for this sample are more than 150,000 clones; 92% of them occurred a single time. Together, the top ten hold 1.5% to 2.5% of the sample.

The CDR3 goes from the cysteine to the phenylalanine over 15 residues. Only the CDR3 DNA is retained, 45 bases long and in frame from the first base. The germline V gene specifies SQVTM as CDR1 and ANQGSEA as CDR2. The rearranged segments are TRBV29-1 and TRBJ2-1, and possibly TRBD2, on 7 matching bases. The TCR originated in an adult who received the AZD1222 COVID-19 vaccine. The starting material was peripheral blood, obtained 28 days after the second AZD1222 dose. The CDR3: CSVLGGALSFNEQFF. The bases read TGCAGCGTATTAGGGGGGGCCCTCTCCTTCAATGAGCAGTTCTTC.